This TCR beta chain comes out of a study of T cells after yellow fever vaccination. The study, taken as a whole, reports: Detected again after the booster were most primary-vaccination clones, at 96% CD4 and nearly 90% CD8.

This clonotype was detected ten times or more. Its antigen remains unknown. Germline V gives CDR1 SGHTA, CDR2 FQGTGA. The V and J ends lost 5 bases and 0 bases respectively, with 15 bases between them. The length of the CDR3 is 16 residues. TCR cDNA was made by 5'RACE template switching, adding a universal primer site and UMIs. Using its own MiXCR run on the 5' RACE reads, TCRdb lists one record per CDR3 protein. This sample carries tens of thousands of distinct CDR3 sequences, roughly 7.4% of them seen once, and the ten largest clones take 30% to 45%. The origin of this receptor is a man aged 25-45 years who received the YFV17D yellow fever vaccine. V gene TRBV7-3 combines with J gene TRBJ2-3; TRBD1 is a possible D gene (6 bases). Sequencing used CD8+ T cells sorted from PBMCs, obtained 15 days after the yellow fever booster vaccination. CDR3 nucleotide sequence: TGTGCCAGCAGCACCGGGACAACCCCTAGCACAGATACGCAGTATTTT. Amino acid sequence: CASSTGTTPSTDTQYF.